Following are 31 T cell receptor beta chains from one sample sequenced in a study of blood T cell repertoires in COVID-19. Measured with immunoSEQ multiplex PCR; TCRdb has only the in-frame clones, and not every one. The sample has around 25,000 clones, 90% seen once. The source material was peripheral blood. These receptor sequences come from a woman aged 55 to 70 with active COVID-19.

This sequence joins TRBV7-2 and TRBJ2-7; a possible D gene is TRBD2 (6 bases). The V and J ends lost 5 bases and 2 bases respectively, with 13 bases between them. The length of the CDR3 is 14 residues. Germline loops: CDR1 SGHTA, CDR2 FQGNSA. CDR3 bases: TGTGCCAGCAGCCTAGGACTACGAGCCTACGAGCAGTACTTC. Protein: CASSLGLRAYEQYF. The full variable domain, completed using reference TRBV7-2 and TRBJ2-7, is GAGVSQSPSNKVTEKGKDVELRCDPISGHTALYWYRQSLGQGLEFLIYFQGNSAPDKSGLPSDRFSAERTGGSVSTLTIQRTQQEDSAVYLCASSLGLRAYEQYFGPGTRLTVT.

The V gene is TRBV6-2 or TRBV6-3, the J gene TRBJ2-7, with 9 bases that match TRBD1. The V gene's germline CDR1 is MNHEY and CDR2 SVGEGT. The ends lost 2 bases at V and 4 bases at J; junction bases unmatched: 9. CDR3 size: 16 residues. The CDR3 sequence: CASSYPKGQGRYEQYF. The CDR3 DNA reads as TGTGCCAGCAGTTACCCGAAGGGACAGGGCAGGTACGAGCAGTACTTC.

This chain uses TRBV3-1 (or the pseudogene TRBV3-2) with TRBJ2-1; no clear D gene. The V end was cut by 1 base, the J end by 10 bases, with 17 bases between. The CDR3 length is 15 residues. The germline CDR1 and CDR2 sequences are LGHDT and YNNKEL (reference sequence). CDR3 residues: CASSQVRLDVPEQFF. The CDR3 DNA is TGTGCCAGCAGCCAAGTGCGCCTAGATGTGCCGGAGCAGTTCTTC.

The CDR3 bases are TGTGCCTGGAGTGGGGGGGAGGGCCTCACAGATACGCAGTATTTT. It translates to CAWSGGEGLTDTQYF. The chain carries TRBV30 and TRBJ2-3, with 7 bases matching TRBD2. CDR1 and CDR2 from the germline V gene are GTSNPN and SVGIG (reference sequence). This CDR3 contains 15 residues. The junction had 6 bases not matched to a gene; V was cut back by 1 base and J by 2 bases.

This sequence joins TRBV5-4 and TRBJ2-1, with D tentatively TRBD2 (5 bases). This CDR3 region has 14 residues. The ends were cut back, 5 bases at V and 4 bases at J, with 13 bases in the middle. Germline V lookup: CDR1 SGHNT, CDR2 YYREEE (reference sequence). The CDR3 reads CASRQEVGYNEQFF. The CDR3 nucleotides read TGTGCCAGCAGGCAGGAGGTGGGATACAATGAGCAGTTCTTC.

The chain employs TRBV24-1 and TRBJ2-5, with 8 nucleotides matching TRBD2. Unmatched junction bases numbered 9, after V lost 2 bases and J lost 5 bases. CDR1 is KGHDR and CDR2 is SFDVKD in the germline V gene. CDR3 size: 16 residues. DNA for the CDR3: TGTGCCACCAGTGATTCCGCACCGGGAGGGTTGGAGACCCAGTACTTC. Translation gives CATSDSAPGGLETQYF.

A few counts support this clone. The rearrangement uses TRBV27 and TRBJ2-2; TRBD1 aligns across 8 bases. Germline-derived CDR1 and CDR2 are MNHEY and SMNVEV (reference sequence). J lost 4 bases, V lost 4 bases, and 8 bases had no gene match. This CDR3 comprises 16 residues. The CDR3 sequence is CASSSPDRVTTGELFF. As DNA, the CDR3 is TGTGCCAGCAGTTCTCCGGACAGGGTGACCACCGGGGAGCTGTTTTTT.

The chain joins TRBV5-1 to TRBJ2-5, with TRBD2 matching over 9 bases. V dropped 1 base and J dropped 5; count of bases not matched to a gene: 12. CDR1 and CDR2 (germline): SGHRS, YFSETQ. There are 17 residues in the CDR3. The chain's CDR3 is CASSLSGRFSLGETQYF. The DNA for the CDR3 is TGCGCCAGCAGCTTGAGCGGGAGGTTCTCTTTAGGGGAGACCCAGTACTTC.

The CDR3 protein is CATSDSRTGSNEQFF. The DNA for the CDR3 is TGTGCCACCAGTGATTCCCGGACAGGGTCCAATGAGCAGTTCTTC. V gene TRBV24-1 combines with J gene TRBJ2-1; TRBD1 agrees at 8 bases. From germline, CDR1 is KGHDR and CDR2 SFDVKD. This CDR3 region has 15 residues. V shed 2 bases and J 6 bases; nucleotides not matched to a gene: 5.

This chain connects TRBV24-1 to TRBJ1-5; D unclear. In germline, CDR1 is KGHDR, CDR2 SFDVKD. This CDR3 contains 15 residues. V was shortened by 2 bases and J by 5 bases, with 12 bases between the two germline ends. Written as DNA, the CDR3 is TGTGCCACCAGTGATTCGGGTTTTATCGATCAGCCCCAGCATTTT. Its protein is CATSDSGFIDQPQHF.

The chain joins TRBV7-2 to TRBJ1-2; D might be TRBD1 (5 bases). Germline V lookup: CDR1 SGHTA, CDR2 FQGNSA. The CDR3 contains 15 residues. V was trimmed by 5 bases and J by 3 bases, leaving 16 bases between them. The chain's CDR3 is CASSTRGGEYYGYTF. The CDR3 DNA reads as TGTGCCAGCAGCACCCGGGGAGGGGAATACTATGGCTACACCTTC.

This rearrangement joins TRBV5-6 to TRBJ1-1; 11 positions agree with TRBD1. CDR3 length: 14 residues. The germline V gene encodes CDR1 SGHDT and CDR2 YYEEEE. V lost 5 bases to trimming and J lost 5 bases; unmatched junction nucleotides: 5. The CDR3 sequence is CASRRTGGRTEAFF. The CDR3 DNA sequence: TGTGCCAGCAGACGGACAGGGGGCAGGACTGAAGCTTTCTTT.

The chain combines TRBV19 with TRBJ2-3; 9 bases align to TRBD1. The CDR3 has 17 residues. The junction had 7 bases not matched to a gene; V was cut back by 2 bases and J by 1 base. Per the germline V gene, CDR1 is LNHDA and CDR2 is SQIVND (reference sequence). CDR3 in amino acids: CASSIPLGQGGTDTQYF. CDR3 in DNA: TGTGCCAGTAGTATACCCCTGGGACAGGGAGGCACAGATACGCAGTATTTT. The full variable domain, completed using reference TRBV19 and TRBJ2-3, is DGGITQSPKYLFRKEGQNVTLSCEQNLNHDAMYWYRQDPGQGLRLIYYSQIVNDFQKGDIAEGYSVSREKKESFPLTVTSAQKNPTAFYLCASSIPLGQGGTDTQYFGPGTRLTVL.

The chain's CDR3 is CASSESRTEETQYF. DNA for the CDR3: TGCGCCAGCAGTGAGTCACGGACAGAAGAGACCCAGTACTTC. This chain uses TRBV10-1 with TRBJ2-5; possible D gene TRBD1, 6 bases. Trimming removed 0 bases at V and 3 bases at J, with 8 bases between. This CDR3 region has 14 residues. Germline CDR1 and CDR2: WNHNN and SYGVQD (reference sequence).

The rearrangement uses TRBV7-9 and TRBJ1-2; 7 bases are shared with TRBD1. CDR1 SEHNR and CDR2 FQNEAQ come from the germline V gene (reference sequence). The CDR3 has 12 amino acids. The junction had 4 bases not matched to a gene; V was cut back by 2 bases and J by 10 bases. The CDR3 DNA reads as TGTGCCAGCAGCTTACGGGACAGATACTACACCTTC. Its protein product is CASSLRDRYYTF.

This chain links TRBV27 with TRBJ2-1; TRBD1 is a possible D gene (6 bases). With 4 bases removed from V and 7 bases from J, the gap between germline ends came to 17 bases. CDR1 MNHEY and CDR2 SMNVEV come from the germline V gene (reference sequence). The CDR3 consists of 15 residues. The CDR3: CASSSLQGGSNEQFF. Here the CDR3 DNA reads TGTGCCAGCAGTTCCCTACAGGGCGGATCTAATGAGCAGTTCTTC.

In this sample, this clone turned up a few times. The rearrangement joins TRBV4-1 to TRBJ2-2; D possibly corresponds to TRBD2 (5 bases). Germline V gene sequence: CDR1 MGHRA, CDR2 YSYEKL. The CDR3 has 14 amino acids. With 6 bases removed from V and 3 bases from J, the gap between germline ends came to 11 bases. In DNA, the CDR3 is TGCGCCAGCAGTAGGCGGGTAGACACCGGGGAGCTGTTTTTT. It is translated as CASSRRVDTGELFF.

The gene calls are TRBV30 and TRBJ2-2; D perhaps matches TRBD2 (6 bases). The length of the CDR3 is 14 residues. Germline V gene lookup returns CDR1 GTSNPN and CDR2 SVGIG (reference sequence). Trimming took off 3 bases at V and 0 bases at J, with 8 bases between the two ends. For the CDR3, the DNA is TGTGCCTGGAGGCGACTAGCGAACACCGGGGAGCTGTTTTTT. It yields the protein CAWRRLANTGELFF.

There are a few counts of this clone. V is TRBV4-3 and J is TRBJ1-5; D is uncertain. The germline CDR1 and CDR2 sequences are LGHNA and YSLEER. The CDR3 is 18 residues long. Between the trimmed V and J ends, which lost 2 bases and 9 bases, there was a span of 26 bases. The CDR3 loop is CASSQPVMPTFTTPPQHF. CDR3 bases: TGCGCCAGCAGCCAACCGGTAATGCCGACATTCACGACACCGCCCCAGCATTTT.

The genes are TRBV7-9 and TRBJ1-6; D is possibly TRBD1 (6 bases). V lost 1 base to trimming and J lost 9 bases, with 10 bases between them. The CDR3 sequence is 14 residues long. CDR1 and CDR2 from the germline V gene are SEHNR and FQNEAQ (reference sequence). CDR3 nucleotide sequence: TGTGCCAGCAGCTTAGATTGGGGGCCTTCACCCCTCCACTTT. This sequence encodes CASSLDWGPSPLHF.

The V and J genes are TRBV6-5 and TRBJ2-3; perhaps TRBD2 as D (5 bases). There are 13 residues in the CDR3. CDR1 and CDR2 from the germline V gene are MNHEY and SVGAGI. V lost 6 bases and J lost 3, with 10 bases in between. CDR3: CASREAATDTQYF. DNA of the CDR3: TGTGCCAGCAGGGAGGCAGCAACAGATACGCAGTATTTT.

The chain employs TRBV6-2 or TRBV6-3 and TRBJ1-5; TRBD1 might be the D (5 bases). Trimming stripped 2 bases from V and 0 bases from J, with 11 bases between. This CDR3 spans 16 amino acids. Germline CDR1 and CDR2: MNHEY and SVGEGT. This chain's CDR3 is CASSYAGHYSNQPQHF. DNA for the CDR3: TGTGCCAGCAGTTACGCTGGACACTATAGCAATCAGCCCCAGCATTTT.

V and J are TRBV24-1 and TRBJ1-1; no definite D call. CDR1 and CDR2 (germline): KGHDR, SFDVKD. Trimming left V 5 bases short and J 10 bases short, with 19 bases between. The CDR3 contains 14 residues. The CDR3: CATSVGEDSGRAFF. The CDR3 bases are TGTGCCACCAGTGTAGGTGAGGACTCCGGTCGAGCTTTCTTT.

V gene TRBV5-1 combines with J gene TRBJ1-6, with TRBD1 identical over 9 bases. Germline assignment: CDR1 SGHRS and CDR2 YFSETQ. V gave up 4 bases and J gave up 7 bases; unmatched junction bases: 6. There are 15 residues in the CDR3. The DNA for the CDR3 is TGCGCCAGCAGCATCGCCGGGACAGGGAATTCACCCCTCCACTTT. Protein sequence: CASSIAGTGNSPLHF. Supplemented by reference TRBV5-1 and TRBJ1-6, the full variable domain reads KAGVTQTPRYLIKTRGQQVTLSCSPISGHRSVSWYQQTPGQGLQFLFEYFSETQRNKGNFPGRFSGRQFSNSRSEMNVSTLELGDSALYLCASSIAGTGNSPLHFGNGTRLTVT.

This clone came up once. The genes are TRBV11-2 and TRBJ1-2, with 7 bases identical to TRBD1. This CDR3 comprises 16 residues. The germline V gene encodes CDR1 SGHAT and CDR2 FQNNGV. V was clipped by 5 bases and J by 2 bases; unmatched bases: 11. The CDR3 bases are TGTGCCAGCAGCAGACTTTCGGGACAGATAAACTATGGCTACACCTTC. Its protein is CASSRLSGQINYGYTF.

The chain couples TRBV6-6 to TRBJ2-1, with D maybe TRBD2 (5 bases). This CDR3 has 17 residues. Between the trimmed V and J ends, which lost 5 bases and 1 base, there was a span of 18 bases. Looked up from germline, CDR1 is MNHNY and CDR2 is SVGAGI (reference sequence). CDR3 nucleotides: TGTGCCAGCAGTCGAGATCCGGTTCCGGGGTCCTACAATGAGCAGTTCTTC. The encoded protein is CASSRDPVPGSYNEQFF.

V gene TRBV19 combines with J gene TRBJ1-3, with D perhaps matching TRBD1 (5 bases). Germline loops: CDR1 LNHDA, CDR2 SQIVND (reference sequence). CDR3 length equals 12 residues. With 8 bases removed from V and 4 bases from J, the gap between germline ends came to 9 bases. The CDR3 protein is CASRRQGNTIYF. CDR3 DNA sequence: TGTGCCAGTCGGCGACAGGGAAACACCATATATTTT. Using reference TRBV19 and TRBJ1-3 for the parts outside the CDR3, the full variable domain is DGGITQSPKYLFRKEGQNVTLSCEQNLNHDAMYWYRQDPGQGLRLIYYSQIVNDFQKGDIAEGYSVSREKKESFPLTVTSAQKNPTAFYLCASRRQGNTIYFGEGSWLTVV.

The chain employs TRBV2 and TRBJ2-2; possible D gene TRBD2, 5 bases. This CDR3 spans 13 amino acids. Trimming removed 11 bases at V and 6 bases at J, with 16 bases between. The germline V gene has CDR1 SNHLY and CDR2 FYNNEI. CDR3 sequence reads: CASTLRESGELFF. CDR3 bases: TGTGCCTCCACCCTTCGGGAATCCGGGGAGCTGTTTTTT.

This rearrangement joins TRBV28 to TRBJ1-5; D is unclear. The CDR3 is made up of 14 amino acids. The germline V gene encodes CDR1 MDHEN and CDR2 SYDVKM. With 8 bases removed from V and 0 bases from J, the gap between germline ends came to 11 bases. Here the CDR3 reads CASGSRNSNQPQHF. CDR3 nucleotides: TGTGCCAGCGGGAGTAGGAATAGCAATCAGCCCCAGCATTTT.

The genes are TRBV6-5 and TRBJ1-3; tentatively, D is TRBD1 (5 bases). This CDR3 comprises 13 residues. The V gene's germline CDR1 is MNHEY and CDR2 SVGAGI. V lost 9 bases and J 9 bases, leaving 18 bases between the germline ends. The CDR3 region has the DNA TGTGCCAGTGCCCGTGGGGGGGGGAGCACCATATATTTT. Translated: CASARGGGSTIYF.

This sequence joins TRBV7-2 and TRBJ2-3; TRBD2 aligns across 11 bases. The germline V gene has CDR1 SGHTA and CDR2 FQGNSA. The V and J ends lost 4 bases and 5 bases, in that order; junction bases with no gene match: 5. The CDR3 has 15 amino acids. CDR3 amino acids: CASSSTSGRLDTQYF. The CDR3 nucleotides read TGTGCCAGCAGCTCTACTAGCGGGAGATTAGATACGCAGTATTTT.